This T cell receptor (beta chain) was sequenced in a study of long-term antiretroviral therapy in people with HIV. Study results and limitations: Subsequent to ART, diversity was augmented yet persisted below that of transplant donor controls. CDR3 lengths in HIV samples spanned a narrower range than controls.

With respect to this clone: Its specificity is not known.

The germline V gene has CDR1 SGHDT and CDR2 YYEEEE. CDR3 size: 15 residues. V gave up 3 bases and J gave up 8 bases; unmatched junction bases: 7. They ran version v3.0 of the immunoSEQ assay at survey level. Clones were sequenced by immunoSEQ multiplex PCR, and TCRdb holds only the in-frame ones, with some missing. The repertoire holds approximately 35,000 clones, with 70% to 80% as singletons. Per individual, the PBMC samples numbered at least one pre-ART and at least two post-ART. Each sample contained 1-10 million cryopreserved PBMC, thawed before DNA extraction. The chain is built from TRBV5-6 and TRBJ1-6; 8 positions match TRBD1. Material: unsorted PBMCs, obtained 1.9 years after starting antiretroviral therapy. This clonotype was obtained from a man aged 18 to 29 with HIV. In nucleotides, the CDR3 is TGTGCCAGCAGCTGGGGACAGGCCCCGGATTCACCCCTCCACTTT. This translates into CASSWGQAPDSPLHF.